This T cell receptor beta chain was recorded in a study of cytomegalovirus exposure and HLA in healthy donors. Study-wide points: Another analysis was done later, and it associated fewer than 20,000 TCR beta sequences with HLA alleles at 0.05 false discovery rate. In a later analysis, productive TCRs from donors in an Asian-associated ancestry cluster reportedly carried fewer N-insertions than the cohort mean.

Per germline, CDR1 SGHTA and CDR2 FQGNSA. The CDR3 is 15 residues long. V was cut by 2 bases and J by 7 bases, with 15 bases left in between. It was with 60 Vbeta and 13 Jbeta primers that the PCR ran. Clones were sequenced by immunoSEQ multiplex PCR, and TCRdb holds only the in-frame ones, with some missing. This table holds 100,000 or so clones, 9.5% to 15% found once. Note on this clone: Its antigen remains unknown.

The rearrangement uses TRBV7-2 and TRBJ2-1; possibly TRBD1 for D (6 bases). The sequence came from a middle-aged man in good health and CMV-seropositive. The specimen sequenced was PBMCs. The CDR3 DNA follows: TGTGCCAGCAGCTTATTGAGGGGGAGTAATAATGAGCAGTTCTTC. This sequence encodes CASSLLRGSNNEQFF. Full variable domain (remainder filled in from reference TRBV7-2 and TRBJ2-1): GAGVSQSPSNKVTEKGKDVELRCDPISGHTALYWYRQSLGQGLEFLIYFQGNSAPDKSGLPSDRFSAERTGGSVSTLTIQRTQQEDSAVYLCASSLLRGSNNEQFFGPGTRLTVL.